This section outlines one T cell receptor (beta chain) sequence together with its context. Its antigen is still unknown. The sample comes from a study of shared clonotypes between healthy human individuals. On the study more broadly: Three CD4 naive, three CD4 memory, two CD8 naive and one CD8 memory plate were used per donor. The study, taken as a whole, reports: Memory subsets had estimated richness that was generally smaller than that of naive subsets.

It was at deep level that the assay was run. Only in-frame clones appear in the TCRdb table, and some are missing; sequencing was by immunoSEQ multiplex PCR. The sample shows 550,000 to 750,000 clones, about 95% of them seen only once. Naivety among CD8 cells was defined by CD45RO negativity and positive CCR7 selection, thereby excluding terminally differentiated effector memory CD45RA+ cells. Germline V gene sequence: CDR1 SGHTA, CDR2 FQGNSA. The CDR3 extends over 15 amino acids. Trimming pared 2 bases from V and 2 bases from J, leaving 13 bases between. This TCR derives from a woman in her 30s in good health. This chain uses TRBV7-2 with TRBJ2-7, with no clear D. Specimen: naive CD8+ T cells sorted from blood. The CDR3 here is CASSLTNFLAYEQYF. The CDR3 bases are TGTGCCAGCAGCTTAACCAACTTTCTAGCCTACGAGCAGTACTTC.